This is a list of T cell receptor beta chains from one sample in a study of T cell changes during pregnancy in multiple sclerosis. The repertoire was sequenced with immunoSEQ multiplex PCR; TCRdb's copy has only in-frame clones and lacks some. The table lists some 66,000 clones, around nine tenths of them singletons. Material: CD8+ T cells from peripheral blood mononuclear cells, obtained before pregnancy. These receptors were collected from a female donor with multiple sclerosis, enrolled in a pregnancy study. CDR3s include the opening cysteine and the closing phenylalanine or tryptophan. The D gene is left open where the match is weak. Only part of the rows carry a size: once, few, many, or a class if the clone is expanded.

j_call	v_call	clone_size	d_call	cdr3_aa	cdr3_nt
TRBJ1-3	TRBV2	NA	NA	CASPQGSGGNTIYF	TGTGCCAGCCCGCAAGGCTCGGGTGGAAACACCATATATTTT
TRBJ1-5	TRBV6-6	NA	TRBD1	CASTYRGQDQPQHF	TGTGCCAGCACTTACAGGGGGCAAGATCAGCCCCAGCATTTT
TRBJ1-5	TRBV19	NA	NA	CASSIESSQPQHF	TGTGCCAGTAGTATAGAGTCCAGTCAGCCCCAGCATTTT
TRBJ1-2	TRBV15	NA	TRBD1	CATSRGQGGGYTF	TGTGCCACCAGCAGAGGACAGGGGGGTGGCTACACCTTC
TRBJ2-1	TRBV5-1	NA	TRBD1	CASSHETGYEQFF	TGCGCCAGCAGCCACGAGACAGGGTATGAGCAGTTCTTC
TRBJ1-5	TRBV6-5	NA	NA	CASSQSSNQPQHF	TGTGCCAGCAGTCAAAGCAGCAATCAGCCCCAGCATTTT
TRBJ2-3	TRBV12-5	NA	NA	CASGTPHGGLADLSTDTQYF	TGTGCTAGTGGTACACCTCACGGGGGGCTAGCGGACCTAAGCACAGATACGCAGTATTTT
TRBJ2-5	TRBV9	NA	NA	CASSVAGGVETQYF	TGTGCCAGCAGCGTAGCGGGGGGCGTCGAGACCCAGTACTTC
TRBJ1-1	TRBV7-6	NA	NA	CASSSDPNAEAFF	TGTGCCAGCAGCAGCGATCCTAACGCTGAAGCTTTCTTT
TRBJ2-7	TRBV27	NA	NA	CASSLSGDYEQYF	TGTGCCAGCAGTTTATCAGGGGACTACGAGCAGTACTTC
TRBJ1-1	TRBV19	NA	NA	CASSIGGGEAFF	TGTGCCAGTAGTATCGGCGGGGGGGAAGCTTTCTTT
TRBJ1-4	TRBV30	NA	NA	CAWSVGGGPNEKLFF	TGTGCCTGGAGTGTAGGGGGGGGGCCTAATGAAAAACTGTTTTTT
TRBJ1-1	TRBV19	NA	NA	CASSMWEGTEAFF	TGTGCCAGTAGTATGTGGGAGGGCACTGAAGCTTTCTTT
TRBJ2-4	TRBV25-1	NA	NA	CASSELEGGPIQYF	TGTGCCAGCAGTGAATTGGAGGGGGGGCCCATTCAGTACTTC
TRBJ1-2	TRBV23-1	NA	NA	CASSCDRTFGTYGYTF	TGCGCCAGCAGCTGCGACAGGACATTTGGGACCTATGGCTACACCTTC
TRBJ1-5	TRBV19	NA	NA	CASSIQQGGGYDQPQHF	TGTGCCAGTAGTATCCAGCAGGGTGGGGGGTACGATCAGCCCCAGCATTTT
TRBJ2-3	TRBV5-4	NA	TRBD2	CASSTESGDSTDTQYF	TGTGCCAGCAGCACAGAAAGCGGGGATAGCACAGATACGCAGTATTTT
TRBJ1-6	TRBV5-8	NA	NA	CASSLAVGENSPLHF	TGTGCCAGCAGCTTGGCCGTGGGAGAGAATTCACCCCTCCACTTT
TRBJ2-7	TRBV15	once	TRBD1	CATSTSGQGIHEQYF	TGTGCCACCAGCACCTCGGGACAGGGGATCCACGAGCAGTACTTC
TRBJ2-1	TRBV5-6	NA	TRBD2	CASSPGLAGGYPNEQFF	TGTGCCAGCAGCCCAGGACTAGCGGGGGGGTATCCCAATGAGCAGTTCTTC
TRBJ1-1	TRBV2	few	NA	CASSATGNTEAFF	TGTGCCAGCAGTGCGACAGGGAACACTGAAGCTTTCTTT
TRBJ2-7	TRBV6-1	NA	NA	CASSESTAVIYEQYF	TGTGCCAGCAGTGAATCTACAGCCGTTATCTACGAGCAGTACTTC
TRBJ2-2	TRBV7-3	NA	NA	CASSLGHSGELFF	TGTGCCAGCAGTTTGGGACATTCCGGGGAGCTGTTTTTT
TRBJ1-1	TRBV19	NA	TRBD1	CASSHRGNTEAFF	TGTGCCAGTAGCCACAGGGGGAACACTGAAGCTTTCTTT
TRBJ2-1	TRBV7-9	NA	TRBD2	CASSLGGLVNEQFF	TGTGCCAGCAGCTTAGGCGGACTAGTCAATGAGCAGTTCTTC
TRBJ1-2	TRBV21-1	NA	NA	CASSKAAGCKLNYGYTF	TGTGCCAGCAGCAAAGCGGCAGGGTGCAAACTTAACTATGGCTACACCTTC
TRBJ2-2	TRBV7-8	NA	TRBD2	CASLRVLLAGVTPGELFF	TGTGCCAGCCTACGAGTCCTTTTAGCGGGGGTCACTCCCGGGGAGCTGTTTTTT
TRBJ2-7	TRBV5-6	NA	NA	CASSFGRPSYEQYF	TGTGCCAGCAGCTTCGGCAGGCCTTCCTACGAGCAGTACTTC
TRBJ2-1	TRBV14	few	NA	CASSLGEWGNEQFF	TGTGCCAGCAGCCTTGGGGAGTGGGGCAATGAGCAGTTCTTC